These 20 T cell receptor beta chains came from one sample sequenced in a study of blood T cell repertoires in COVID-19. Assay used: immunoSEQ multiplex PCR; TCRdb lists only in-frame clones, some missing. The sample yields about 200,000 clones, about 78% seen once. The sample taken for sequencing was peripheral blood. The receptors were gathered from an older woman with acute or convalescent COVID-19.

The chain joins TRBV3-1 (or the pseudogene TRBV3-2) to TRBJ2-7; TRBD1 aligns across 8 bases. The germline gives CDR1 LGHDT, CDR2 YNNKEL (reference sequence). The CDR3 runs to 15 residues. With 0 bases clipped from V and 4 bases from J, the junction kept 5 bases outside the gene matches. CDR3 residues: CASSQDPRGLYEQYF. Written as DNA, the CDR3 is TGTGCCAGCAGCCAAGATCCCAGGGGGCTGTACGAGCAGTACTTC.

This chain uses TRBV5-1 with TRBJ2-2; 9 bases line up with TRBD1. The CDR3 loop spans 15 amino acids. The V gene end was trimmed by 4 bases and the J gene end by 4 bases; junction bases not matched to a gene: 5. CDR1 is SGHRS, CDR2 YFSETQ, per germline. CDR3 coding DNA: TGCGCCAGCAGCCCGGGGACAGGGCCCACCGGGGAGCTGTTTTTT. Its protein is CASSPGTGPTGELFF.

The V and J genes are TRBV30 and TRBJ2-1; D is possibly TRBD2 (6 bases). This CDR3 contains 11 residues. The V gene's germline CDR1 is GTSNPN and CDR2 SVGIG (reference sequence). Trimming took 5 bases from V and 9 from J, leaving 11 bases between them. The CDR3 coding sequence is TGTGCCTGGGAGCGGGCGGGTGAGCAGTTCTTC. It specifies CAWERAGEQFF.

The chain has TRBV21-1 and TRBJ1-3; TRBD1, the table's D call, was not compared with the DNA. TRBV21-1 is assigned pseudogene status. The length of the CDR3 is 18 residues. The CDR3 coding sequence is TGTGCCAGCAGCTACCCTGGGGGCGGCCGCAGCTCTGGAAACACCATATATTTT. Protein product: CASSYPGGGRSSGNTIYF.

This clone came up a few times. The chain joins TRBV6-5 to TRBJ1-1; D might be TRBD1 (5 bases). The CDR3 is 13 amino acids. V shed 5 bases and J shed 5 bases, with 12 bases lying between them. Germline CDR1 and CDR2: MNHEY and SVGAGI. CDR3 loop: CASSNQGGTEAFF. In DNA form, the CDR3 reads TGTGCCAGCAGTAATCAGGGAGGAACTGAAGCTTTCTTT.

This clone appeared a few times. The chain is built from TRBV30 and TRBJ2-1; 8 nucleotides line up with TRBD2. Germline assignment: CDR1 GTSNPN and CDR2 SVGIG (reference sequence). This CDR3 is built from 15 residues. The trim removed 2 bases at V and 2 bases at J, leaving 5 bases unmatched. This CDR3 reads CAWSWSAGAYNEQFF. The CDR3 nucleotides read TGTGCCTGGAGTTGGTCAGCGGGGGCCTACAATGAGCAGTTCTTC.

The V call is TRBV6-2 or TRBV6-3, the J call TRBJ2-5; D is possibly TRBD2 (7 bases). The germline CDR1 and CDR2 sequences are MNHEY and SVGEGT. V dropped 5 bases and J dropped 4 bases, with 20 bases sitting between them. This CDR3 comprises 16 residues. The DNA of the CDR3 is TGTGCCAGCAGTCCCCAATGGGGGGGGCTGAGAGAGACCCAGTACTTC. It specifies CASSPQWGGLRETQYF.

The chain couples TRBV18 to TRBJ1-2; 10 bases map to TRBD1. V lost 6 bases to trimming and J lost 4 bases; unmatched junction nucleotides: 8. Germline CDR1 reads KGHSH; CDR2 reads LQKENI. This CDR3 is built from 15 residues. CDR3 amino acids: CASSPGTGVFYGYTF. CDR3 coding DNA: TGTGCCAGCTCTCCCGGGACAGGGGTTTTCTATGGCTACACCTTC.

This rearrangement joins TRBV24-1 to TRBJ1-1; 7 bases fit TRBD1. V shed 4 bases, J shed 3 bases, and the junction held 1 base outside the gene matches. The CDR3 is made up of 13 amino acids. In germline, CDR1 is KGHDR, CDR2 SFDVKD. DNA for the CDR3: TGTGCCACCAGTGACAGGGGGGACACTGAAGCTTTCTTT. Its protein product is CATSDRGDTEAFF.

The V call is TRBV6-5, the J call TRBJ1-1, with no clear D. V was cut by 11 bases and J by 1 base, with 14 bases left in between. The CDR3 is 13 amino acids. CDR1 is MNHEY, CDR2 SVGAGI, per germline. This CDR3 reads CAGKVQPNTEAFF. CDR3 sequence (DNA): TGTGCCGGAAAGGTACAGCCGAACACTGAAGCTTTCTTT.

The gene calls are TRBV19 and TRBJ2-5; possibly TRBD1 for D (6 bases). Trimming stripped 5 bases from V and 5 bases from J, with 15 bases between. CDR1 and CDR2 (germline): LNHDA, SQIVND (reference sequence). CDR3 length equals 14 residues. The CDR3 DNA reads TGTGCCAGTAGTTTCGGACAGCACGAGGAGACCCAGTACTTC. It codes for CASSFGQHEETQYF.

J is TRBJ1-2 and V is TRBV30, with D maybe TRBD1 (6 bases). CDR3 length: 13 residues. The V gene lost 2 bases and the J gene lost 7 bases, with 14 bases spanning the gap. Germline CDR1 is GTSNPN and CDR2 is SVGIG (reference sequence). The CDR3 region is CAWSLIEDSGYTF. The DNA of the CDR3 is TGTGCCTGGAGTCTAATCGAGGACAGTGGCTACACCTTC. Full variable domain (missing parts from reference TRBV30 and TRBJ1-2): SQTIHQWPATLVQPVGSPLSLECTVEGTSNPNLYWYRQAAGRGLQLLFYSVGIGQISSEVPQNLSASRPQDRQFILSSKKLLLSDSGFYLCAWSLIEDSGYTFGSGTRLTVV.

The chain joins TRBV7-2 to TRBJ1-6; D is unresolved. The germline V and J ends were trimmed by 0 bases and 17 bases, with 20 bases remaining between them. CDR3 length equals 15 residues. Germline-derived CDR1 and CDR2 are SGHTA and FQGNSA. In nucleotides, the CDR3 is TGTGCCAGCAGCTTAGCAAATGGGCAGGCCCTTCGGATCCACTTT. Translating gives CASSLANGQALRIHF. Based on the CDR3 plus reference TRBV7-2 and TRBJ1-6, the full variable domain is GAGVSQSPSNKVTEKGKDVELRCDPISGHTALYWYRQSLGQGLEFLIYFQGNSAPDKSGLPSDRFSAERTGGSVSTLTIQRTQQEDSAVYLCASSLANGQALRIHFGNGTRLTVT.

In this sample, this clone turned up many times. This sequence joins TRBV18 and TRBJ2-2; TRBD2 aligns across 10 bases. Trimming at V came to 6 bases and at J to 6 bases, leaving 16 bases not matched to a gene. Germline CDR1 is KGHSH and CDR2 is LQKENI. The CDR3 extends over 18 amino acids. The CDR3 region is CASSLTPSGGASAGELFF. The CDR3 DNA reads as TGTGCCAGCTCCCTAACCCCCAGCGGGGGGGCCAGCGCCGGGGAGCTGTTTTTT.

With regard to this clone: The sample carries other DNA sequences with the same CDR3. The J gene is TRBJ2-7, the V gene TRBV5-1, with 7 bases aligning to TRBD2. The germline gives CDR1 SGHRS, CDR2 YFSETQ. Unmatched junction bases numbered 0, after V lost 3 bases and J lost 3 bases. This CDR3 comprises 12 residues. The DNA for the CDR3 is TGCGCCAGCAGCTCGGGAGGCTACGAGCAGTACTTC. Translation gives CASSSGGYEQYF.

The chain has TRBV19 and TRBJ2-5; no clear D. This CDR3 has 12 amino acids. The germline CDR1 and CDR2 sequences are LNHDA and SQIVND (reference sequence). Trimming pared 5 bases from V and 1 base from J, leaving 5 bases between. The CDR3 protein is CASSPRQETQYF. The CDR3, as DNA: TGTGCCAGTAGTCCCCGCCAAGAGACCCAGTACTTC.

The CDR3: CAISEYGAGVVLSYNEQFF. CDR3 in DNA: TGTGCCATCAGTGAGTATGGAGCGGGGGTGGTTCTATCCTACAATGAGCAGTTCTTC. V usage is TRBV10-3 and J usage is TRBJ2-1, with 8 bases that match TRBD2. This CDR3 is 19 amino acids long. Per the germline V gene, CDR1 is ENHRY and CDR2 is SYGVKD. V lost 1 base, J lost 1 base, and 12 bases stayed unmatched.

The gene calls are TRBV6-2 or TRBV6-3 and TRBJ2-3, with 10 nucleotides matching TRBD2. The CDR3 runs to 19 residues. Germline V gene data show CDR1 as MNHEY and CDR2 as SVGEGT. J was trimmed by 4 bases and V by 5 bases; bases with no gene match: 18. The CDR3 DNA reads as TGTGCCAGCAGTAGATACAGAGGTGTAGCGGGGGGTAATTCAGATACGCAGTATTTT. Translated, it gives CASSRYRGVAGGNSDTQYF.

This clone was detected only once. V usage is TRBV5-1 and J usage is TRBJ2-1, with TRBD2 as a possible D gene (6 bases). V lost 3 bases and J 5 bases, leaving 12 bases between the germline ends. The CDR3 is 14 residues long. The germline V gene has CDR1 SGHRS and CDR2 YFSETQ. The DNA of the CDR3 is TGCGCCAGCAGCTCTGGGACTGGCAACAATGAGCAGTTCTTC. Protein product: CASSSGTGNNEQFF. Full variable domain (outside the CDR3, taken from reference TRBV5-1 and TRBJ2-1): KAGVTQTPRYLIKTRGQQVTLSCSPISGHRSVSWYQQTPGQGLQFLFEYFSETQRNKGNFPGRFSGRQFSNSRSEMNVSTLELGDSALYLCASSSGTGNNEQFFGPGTRLTVL.

The chain employs TRBV7-2 and TRBJ2-5; TRBD1 might be the D (6 bases). V lost 3 bases and J lost 5, with 19 bases in between. The CDR3 loop spans 16 amino acids. Germline CDR1 SGHTA, CDR2 FQGNSA. The CDR3 DNA is TGTGCCAGCAGCTTCCGCTTCAGGGGCTTAGGGGAGACCCAGTACTTC. It specifies CASSFRFRGLGETQYF.